The rows below give T cell receptor beta chains drawn from one sample of a study of shared clonotypes between healthy human individuals. Assay: immunoSEQ multiplex PCR; the TCRdb copy retains only in-frame clones and omits some. The sample lists some 490,000 clones; roughly 80% were seen once. The sample taken for sequencing was PBMCs. The receptors derive from a woman aged 40-49 years in good health. Some clones in this sample may be carry-over from other donors' samples. Each CDR3 is given with its conserved first and last residue. D genes are given only for firm matches. Rows may omit the clone size; those that give it use once, few, many or a size class.

>-|TRBV7-3|TRBJ2-1|-
CASSLTSAYRNEQFF
TGTGCCAGCAGCTTAACGTCCGCGTATCGAAATGAGCAGTTCTTC
>-|TRBV5-1|TRBJ2-7|-
CASSLGGAPYEQYF
TGCGCCAGCAGCTTGGGCGGGGCCCCGTACGAGCAGTACTTC
>-|TRBV4-1|TRBJ1-2|-
CASSQAPNTGFKDGYTF
TGCGCCAGCAGCCAAGCACCAAATACAGGGTTCAAGGATGGCTACACCTTC
>-|TRBV28|TRBJ1-1|-
CASSPLGSWNTEAFF
TGTGCCAGCAGTCCACTGGGCAGCTGGAACACTGAAGCTTTCTTT
>-|TRBV28|TRBJ2-3|-
CATHPINYRGYTQYF
TGTGCCACCCACCCGATTAACTACCGAGGCTATACGCAGTATTTT
>-|TRBV13|TRBJ2-7|TRBD2
CASSSPPGTSGSYEQYF
TGTGCCAGCAGCTCCCCGCCGGGAACTAGCGGCTCCTACGAGCAGTACTTC
>-|TRBV11-2|TRBJ2-7|TRBD2
CASSSLAGGGEQYF
TGTGCCAGCAGCTCACTAGCGGGAGGAGGCGAGCAGTACTTC
>-|TRBV6-5|TRBJ2-7|-
CASSYSGNYEQYF
TGTGCCAGCAGTTACTCGGGCAACTACGAGCAGTACTTC
>-|TRBV10-2|TRBJ2-5|-
CASRTVAGQETQYF
TGCGCCAGCAGGACGGTCGCGGGCCAAGAGACCCAGTACTTC
>-|TRBV11-1|TRBJ1-4|-
CASSVPEGKLFF
TGTGCCAGCAGCGTACCCGAAGGGAAACTGTTTTTT
>-|TRBV29-1|TRBJ2-2|TRBD2
CSVESGAGGPNTGELFF
TGCAGCGTTGAATCAGGAGCGGGAGGGCCTAACACCGGGGAGCTGTTTTTT
>-|TRBV7-2|TRBJ2-3|-
CASSTQGTGTDTQYF
TGTGCCAGCAGCACCCAGGGCACCGGCACAGATACGCAGTATTTT
>-|TRBV2|TRBJ2-7|-
CASTGLVNSYEQYF
TGTGCCAGCACAGGGTTGGTGAACTCCTACGAGCAGTACTTC
>once|TRBV29-1|TRBJ2-7|-
CSVDKWTPRGYEQYF
TGCAGCGTGGATAAGTGGACGCCTCGGGGGTACGAGCAGTACTTC
>-|TRBV6-1|TRBJ1-3|-
CASSEIRRGNTIYF
TGTGCCAGCAGTGAAATAAGGAGGGGAAACACCATATATTTT
>-|TRBV25-1|TRBJ2-1|-
CASSGGWGFNEQFF
TGTGCCAGCAGTGGGGGTTGGGGATTCAATGAGCAGTTCTTC
>few|TRBV20-1|TRBJ2-7|-
CSARDRDEQYF
TGCAGTGCTAGAGATCGCGACGAGCAGTACTTC
>-|TRBV11-2|TRBJ2-1|-
CASSSGRYNEQFF
TGTGCCAGCAGCTCGGGACGTTACAATGAGCAGTTCTTC
>-|TRBV4-2|TRBJ1-5|TRBD1
CASSQVFQGGVQPQHF
TGTGCCAGCAGCCAAGTATTCCAGGGGGGCGTGCAGCCCCAGCATTTT
>once|TRBV28|TRBJ1-1|-
CASSLAGRETEAFF
TGTGCCAGCAGTTTAGCAGGCCGAGAGACTGAAGCTTTCTTT
>few|TRBV7-2|TRBJ1-6|TRBD1
CASSLGLGRGLYNSPLHF
TGTGCCAGCAGCTTAGGGTTGGGCAGGGGGTTATATAATTCACCCCTCCACTTT
>-|TRBV6-5|TRBJ2-7|-
CASSRVQAEQYF
TGTGCCAGCAGTCGGGTCCAAGCCGAGCAGTACTTC
>-|TRBV6-1|TRBJ2-7|-
CASSRDMLWEQYF
TGTGCCAGCAGTCGGGATATGCTATGGGAGCAGTACTTC
>-|TRBV19|TRBJ2-4|-
CASSPRGNGAKNIQYF
TGTGCCAGTAGTCCTCGGGGGAATGGGGCCAAAAACATTCAGTACTTC
>-|TRBV30|TRBJ2-1|-
CAWRGGTSYNEQFF
TGTGCCTGGAGAGGAGGGACCTCCTACAATGAGCAGTTCTTC
>few|TRBV28|TRBJ2-7|-
CASSPGSLSYEQYF
TGTGCCAGCAGCCCCGGGAGTCTCTCCTACGAGCAGTACTTC
>-|TRBV28|TRBJ2-3|TRBD2
CASSTSGQRTDTQYF
TGTGCCAGCAGTACTAGCGGGCAACGCACAGATACGCAGTATTTT
>-|TRBV6-5|TRBJ2-1|-
CASSQGNEQFF
TGTGCCAGCAGCCAGGGCAATGAGCAGTTCTTC
>-|TRBV4-1|TRBJ2-1|TRBD2
CASSPGRAGRNEQFF
TGCGCCAGCAGCCCCGGGAGGGCCGGCCGCAATGAGCAGTTCTTC
>-|TRBV18|TRBJ2-7|TRBD1
CASSPETGARYEQYF
TGTGCCAGCTCACCAGAGACAGGGGCTCGCTACGAGCAGTACTTC
>-|TRBV7-8|TRBJ2-1|-
CASNPFGQGFAYNEQFF
TGTGCCAGCAACCCATTCGGGCAGGGGTTCGCCTACAATGAGCAGTTCTTC
>once|TRBV20-1|TRBJ2-7|-
CSANQENEQYF
TGCAGTGCTAATCAGGAGAACGAGCAGTACTTC
>-|TRBV5-1|TRBJ2-3|TRBD2
CASSLGTSGTDTQYF
TGCGCCAGCAGCTTGGGGACTAGCGGCACAGATACGCAGTATTTT
>-|TRBV19|TRBJ2-3|TRBD1
CASSRPGQGAGDTQYF
TGTGCCAGTAGCCGACCGGGACAGGGGGCAGGAGATACGCAGTATTTT
>-|TRBV2|TRBJ2-1|-
CASSEEGGAYNEQFF
TGTGCCAGCAGTGAAGAAGGGGGGGCCTACAATGAGCAGTTCTTC
>few|TRBV7-2|TRBJ2-2|-
CASSLVWSTGELFF
TGTGCCAGCAGCTTAGTGTGGAGCACCGGGGAGCTGTTTTTT
>-|TRBV7-6|TRBJ1-2|TRBD1
CASSPGGSTGAKGYTF
TGTGCCAGCAGCCCAGGCGGATCGACAGGGGCCAAGGGCTACACCTTC
>-|TRBV14|TRBJ1-1|-
CASSPWRDRNTEAFF
TGTGCCAGCAGCCCCTGGAGGGACCGGAACACTGAAGCTTTCTTT
>-|TRBV15|TRBJ2-3|-
CATSREMWDPSTDTQYF
TGTGCCACCAGCAGAGAAATGTGGGATCCTAGCACAGATACGCAGTATTTT
>-|TRBV6-4|TRBJ2-5|-
CASSEGTHETQYF
TGTGCCAGCAGTGAAGGGACCCACGAGACCCAGTACTTC
>-|TRBV6-1|TRBJ2-4|TRBD2
CASSEMPSGRGAKNIQYF
TGTGCCAGCAGTGAAATGCCTAGCGGTAGGGGAGCCAAAAACATTCAGTACTTC
>few|TRBV5-6|TRBJ2-7|TRBD2
CASSFGGLAGGGEQYF
TGTGCCAGCAGCTTCGGGGGACTAGCGGGAGGAGGCGAGCAGTACTTC
>-|TRBV11-2|TRBJ1-3|-
CASSLGVTSGNTIYF
TGTGCCAGCAGCCTAGGGGTCACCTCTGGAAACACCATATATTTT
>-|TRBV7-9|TRBJ1-1|TRBD1
CASSLEPLQGAGTEAFF
TGTGCCAGCAGCTTAGAACCTCTGCAGGGGGCGGGCACTGAAGCTTTCTTT
>-|TRBV2|TRBJ2-6|-
CASSDDHPWAGANVLTF
TGTGCCAGCAGTGACGACCATCCATGGGCTGGGGCCAACGTCCTGACTTTC
>-|TRBV4-3|TRBJ2-1|-
CASSQDAARRGEQFF
TGCGCCAGCAGCCAAGATGCAGCCCGGCGGGGTGAGCAGTTCTTC
>-|TRBV7-9|TRBJ1-3|-
CASSARGDSYLNTIYF
TGTGCCAGCAGCGCGCGCGGGGACTCTTATTTAAACACCATATATTTT
>-|TRBV7-9|TRBJ2-5|-
CASSPRGAGGKTQYF
TGTGCCAGCAGCCCTAGAGGGGCCGGCGGGAAGACCCAGTACTTC
>-|TRBV9|TRBJ1-4|-
CASSVGRRGRAEKLFF
TGTGCCAGCAGCGTAGGTCGAAGAGGCAGGGCGGAAAAACTGTTTTTT
>-|TRBV6-9|TRBJ1-1|-
CASSSSLESVTEAFF
TGTGCCAGCAGTTCCTCATTGGAGAGCGTCACTGAAGCTTTCTTT